One sample yielded the 21 T cell receptor beta chains listed below, sequenced in a study of Ad26.COV2.S vaccination and SARS-CoV-2 variants. Treatment denoted: roughly 20 received Ad26.COV2.S at low or high dose, single or two shots; about 5 received placebo; per-sample allocation not given. On day 63 after the first injection, vaccine and placebo recipients gave samples. This table comes from immunoSEQ multiplex PCR, and its TCRdb copy is limited to in-frame clones, with some not included. The table lists around 400,000 clones, approximately 83% of them singletons. Specimen: peripheral blood, collected in a trial of Ad26.COV2.S vaccine versus placebo. These receptors were collected from a person aged 18-60 years who received the Ad26.COV2.S COVID-19 vaccine or a placebo.

V is TRBV19 and J is TRBJ2-2, with D possibly being TRBD1 (6 bases). The V gene lost 5 bases and the J gene lost 0 bases, with 28 bases spanning the gap. The CDR3 totals 21 residues. CDR1 and CDR2 from the germline V gene are LNHDA and SQIVND (reference sequence). For the CDR3, the DNA is TGTGCCAGTAGTCCCCCTCAGACAGGTCGGATCGGTTGGTCGAACACCGGGGAGCTGTTTTTT. Its protein product is CASSPPQTGRIGWSNTGELFF.

This clone was seen more than once but under ten times. This rearrangement joins TRBV10-3 to TRBJ1-6, with TRBD1 as a possible D gene (5 bases). The V and J ends lost 5 bases and 5 bases respectively, with 10 bases between them. Germline V gives CDR1 ENHRY, CDR2 SYGVKD. The CDR3 consists of 14 residues. The chain's CDR3 is CAISPRENNSPLHF. The CDR3 DNA sequence: TGTGCCATCAGTCCCAGGGAGAATAATTCACCCCTCCACTTT.

The chain uses TRBV7-2 and TRBJ2-3; D is unresolved. V gave up 6 bases and J gave up 4 bases, with 17 bases separating them. CDR1 and CDR2 (germline): SGHTA, FQGNSA. This CDR3 region has 15 residues. The CDR3 is CASRFSPVDADTQYF. As DNA, the CDR3 is TGTGCCAGCAGGTTCTCGCCGGTGGATGCAGATACGCAGTATTTT.

The chain carries TRBV4-2 and TRBJ2-3, with 9 bases identical to TRBD2. With 4 bases clipped from V and 0 bases from J, the junction kept 5 bases outside the gene matches. CDR3 length: 16 residues. Germline V gives CDR1 LGHNA, CDR2 YNFKEQ. CDR3 protein: CASSRLADKSTDTQYF. CDR3 DNA: TGTGCCAGCAGCCGACTAGCGGATAAAAGCACAGATACGCAGTATTTT.

The gene calls are TRBV28 and TRBJ1-2, with D perhaps TRBD1 (6 bases). Germline V gene sequence: CDR1 MDHEN, CDR2 SYDVKM. This CDR3 is built from 13 residues. Trimming removed 4 bases at V and 4 bases at J, with 10 bases between. CDR3 in DNA: TGTGCCAGCAGTTCCGGGACAAGCTATGGCTACACCTTC. Residues: CASSSGTSYGYTF.

The chain links TRBV4-3 to TRBJ1-3; no clear D. CDR1 and CDR2 (germline): LGHNA, YSLEER. The V end lost 1 base, the J end lost 4 bases, and 8 bases lay between the germline ends. The CDR3 sequence is 14 residues long. The CDR3 reads CASSQVGQGNTIYF. As DNA, the CDR3 is TGCGCCAGCAGCCAAGTAGGGCAGGGAAACACCATATATTTT.

This clone came up once. This sequence joins TRBV28 and TRBJ2-1; TRBD1 matches 10 bases. V dropped 6 bases and J dropped 7; count of bases not matched to a gene: 18. Per the germline V gene, CDR1 is MDHEN and CDR2 is SYDVKM. The CDR3 is 18 residues long. DNA of the CDR3: TGTGCCAGCAGAGGACAGGGGGTAGGAAGGAGAAGAGGGAATGAGCAGTTCTTC. This encodes CASRGQGVGRRRGNEQFF.

The count of this clone is one. The chain combines TRBV5-1 with TRBJ1-2; D call uncertain. Trimming cost V 6 bases and J 6 bases, with 15 bases left between them. CDR3 size: 13 residues. Germline V gene lookup returns CDR1 SGHRS and CDR2 YFSETQ. Here the CDR3 reads CASIPSAANGYTF. DNA of the CDR3: TGCGCCAGCATTCCCAGCGCCGCCAATGGCTACACCTTC. The full variable domain, completed using reference TRBV5-1 and TRBJ1-2, is KAGVTQTPRYLIKTRGQQVTLSCSPISGHRSVSWYQQTPGQGLQFLFEYFSETQRNKGNFPGRFSGRQFSNSRSEMNVSTLELGDSALYLCASIPSAANGYTFGSGTRLTVV.

This chain uses TRBV7-9 with TRBJ1-2; TRBD1 agrees at 8 bases. Germline lookup yields CDR1 SEHNR and CDR2 FQNEAQ (reference sequence). The CDR3 loop spans 14 amino acids. Trimming cost V 4 bases and J 7 bases; bases outside gene matches: 8. The CDR3 region has the DNA TGTGCCAGCAGCTCCACCCAGGGGGCTGGTGGCTACACCTTC. Translating it yields CASSSTQGAGGYTF.

The chain combines TRBV10-3 with TRBJ1-1, with TRBD1 matching 8 bases. In germline, CDR1 is ENHRY, CDR2 SYGVKD. This CDR3 comprises 17 residues. Trimming cost V 0 bases and J 0 bases; bases outside gene matches: 6. CDR3 sequence: CAISESGRTGLNTEAFF. The CDR3 nucleotides read TGTGCCATCAGTGAGTCGGGGCGGACAGGGTTGAACACTGAAGCTTTCTTT.

This clone was seen at least ten times. The CDR3 loop is CASSRTLSRNTGELFF. CDR3 nucleotide sequence: TGCGCCAGCAGCCGAACCCTTTCTCGAAACACCGGGGAGCTGTTTTTT. This chain joins TRBV5-1 and TRBJ2-2; D remains ambiguous. Trimming cost V 4 bases and J 2 bases, with 15 bases left between them. The CDR3 contains 16 residues. CDR1 and CDR2 from the germline V gene are SGHRS and YFSETQ.

This clone was observed a handful of times. The rearrangement uses TRBV7-8 and TRBJ1-4; 9 bases line up with TRBD1. CDR1 and CDR2 from the germline V gene are SGHVS and FQNEAQ. The CDR3 covers 17 residues. Trimming removed 4 bases from V and 3 bases from J; junction bases left unmatched: 9. This chain's CDR3 is CASSSGTGRLANEKLFF. In nucleotides, the CDR3 is TGTGCCAGCAGCTCCGGGACAGGGAGGTTGGCTAATGAAAAACTGTTTTTT.

V is TRBV4-3 and J is TRBJ2-1; either TRBD1 or TRBD2 may fit D (6 bases each). The CDR3 sequence is 15 residues long. V lost 3 bases and J lost 10, with 19 bases in between. Germline CDR1 is LGHNA and CDR2 is YSLEER. The CDR3 sequence: CASSQEGGEFGEQFF. DNA for the CDR3: TGCGCCAGCAGCCAGGAGGGGGGCGAATTCGGCGAGCAGTTCTTC.

This clone has just one count. The chain links TRBV5-4 to TRBJ1-4; D is unclear. Germline values: CDR1 SGHNT, CDR2 YYREEE (reference sequence). The V end was cut by 1 base, the J end by 3 bases, with 7 bases between. This CDR3 is built from 14 residues. CDR3 protein: CASSLSGPNEKLFF. Here the CDR3 DNA reads TGTGCCAGCAGCTTGAGTGGGCCTAATGAAAAACTGTTTTTT.

The chain is built from TRBV7-2 and TRBJ2-7; unclear D gene. CDR1 is SGHTA, CDR2 FQGNSA, per germline. The CDR3 covers 13 residues. With 3 bases removed from V and 6 bases from J, the gap between germline ends came to 12 bases. The CDR3 protein is CASSFKTSLEQYF. DNA for the CDR3: TGTGCCAGCAGCTTTAAAACCTCGCTCGAGCAGTACTTC. The variable domain in full, with the rest retrieved from reference TRBV7-2 and TRBJ2-7, is GAGVSQSPSNKVTEKGKDVELRCDPISGHTALYWYRQSLGQGLEFLIYFQGNSAPDKSGLPSDRFSAERTGGSVSTLTIQRTQQEDSAVYLCASSFKTSLEQYFGPGTRLTVT.

V gene TRBV6-6 combines with J gene TRBJ2-1; D perhaps matches TRBD2 (6 bases). V was shortened by 6 bases and J by 3 bases, with 15 bases between the two germline ends. The CDR3 contains 15 residues. Germline V gives CDR1 MNHNY, CDR2 SVGAGI (reference sequence). For the CDR3, the DNA is TGTGCCAGCAGGGGCGGGACTCACGACTACAATGAGCAGTTCTTC. It yields the protein CASRGGTHDYNEQFF.

V and J are TRBV9 and TRBJ1-2; D remains ambiguous. V was pared by 4 bases and J by 5 bases, with 6 bases between. The CDR3 is 11 amino acids. Germline V gene data show CDR1 as SGDLS and CDR2 as YYNGEE. CDR3 sequence reads: CASSSHYGYTF. The CDR3 DNA sequence: TGTGCCAGCAGCTCACATTATGGCTACACCTTC. The full variable domain, rest sourced from reference TRBV9 and TRBJ1-2, is DSGVTQTPKHLITATGQRVTLRCSPRSGDLSVYWYQQSLDQGLQFLIQYYNGEERAKGNILERFSAQQFPDLHSELNLSSLELGDSALYFCASSSHYGYTFGSGTRLTVV.

The V gene is TRBV18, the J gene TRBJ1-4, with D maybe TRBD1 (5 bases). The CDR3 totals 15 residues. The germline gives CDR1 KGHSH, CDR2 LQKENI. Trimming pared 6 bases from V and 2 bases from J, leaving 13 bases between. The CDR3 sequence is CASSFSGSTNEKLFF. The CDR3 DNA follows: TGTGCCAGCTCCTTCTCAGGGAGCACTAATGAAAAACTGTTTTTT.

V gene TRBV4-2 combines with J gene TRBJ1-4; D is unresolved. Per the germline V gene, CDR1 is LGHNA and CDR2 is YNFKEQ. The CDR3 length is 14 residues. Trimming stripped 3 bases from V and 7 bases from J, with 12 bases between. CDR3 DNA: TGTGCCAGCAGCCAGGATCGGAGGGCTGAAAAACTGTTTTTT. Translating it yields CASSQDRRAEKLFF.

This chain links TRBV4-1 with TRBJ2-5; D gene uncertain. Germline V gene sequence: CDR1 MGHRA, CDR2 YSYEKL. CDR3 length: 14 residues. Trimming took 4 bases from V and 5 from J, leaving 14 bases between them. This CDR3 reads CASSPPRAEETQYF. The CDR3 bases are TGCGCCAGCAGCCCCCCCCGGGCGGAGGAGACCCAGTACTTC.

This chain connects TRBV19 to TRBJ2-3; 13 nucleotides line up with TRBD2. The germline gives CDR1 LNHDA, CDR2 SQIVND (reference sequence). Losses at the gene ends were 5 bases for V and 2 bases for J; bases not matched to a gene: 7. The CDR3 contains 17 residues. The CDR3 DNA reads as TGTGCCAGTAGTCCCTCGACTAGCGGGAGGATCACAGATACGCAGTATTTT. Residues: CASSPSTSGRITDTQYF.